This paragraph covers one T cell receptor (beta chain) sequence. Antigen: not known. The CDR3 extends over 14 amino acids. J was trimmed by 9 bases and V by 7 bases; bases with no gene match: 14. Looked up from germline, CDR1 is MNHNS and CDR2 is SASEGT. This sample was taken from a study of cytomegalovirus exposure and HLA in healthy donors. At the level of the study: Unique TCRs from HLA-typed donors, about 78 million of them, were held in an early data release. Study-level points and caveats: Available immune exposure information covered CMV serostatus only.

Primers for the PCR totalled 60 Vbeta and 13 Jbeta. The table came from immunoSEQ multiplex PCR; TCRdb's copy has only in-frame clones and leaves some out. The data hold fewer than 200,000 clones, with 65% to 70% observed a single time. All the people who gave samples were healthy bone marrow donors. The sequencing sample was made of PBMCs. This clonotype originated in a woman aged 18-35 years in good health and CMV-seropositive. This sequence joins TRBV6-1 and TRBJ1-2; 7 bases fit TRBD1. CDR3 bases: TGTGCCAGCACCCAAAGACAGGGTTTGGGCAGCTACACCTTC. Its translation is CASTQRQGLGSYTF.